This TCR beta chain was captured by sequencing in a study of cytomegalovirus exposure and HLA in healthy donors. Regarding the study as a whole: Reported results showed that the classifier diagnosed cytomegalovirus status with high specificity and sensitivity.

The germline V gene has CDR1 SQVTM and CDR2 ANQGSEA. The CDR3 is 12 residues long. V was cut by 3 bases and J by 2 bases, with 4 bases left in between. The repertoire was sequenced with immunoSEQ multiplex PCR; TCRdb's copy has only in-frame clones and lacks some. The sample gives roughly 100,000 clones, about 95% of which show up once; approximately 1% is in the top ten. Comment on this clone: Its antigen is undetermined. Other DNA sequences in the sample encode the same CDR3.

The sequenced sample was PBMCs. V and J are TRBV29-1 and TRBJ2-2; D call uncertain. The origin of this receptor is a woman under 30 in good health and CMV-seronegative. The CDR3 here is CSVDTNTGELFF. The CDR3, as DNA: TGCAGCGTTGACACTAACACCGGGGAGCTGTTTTTT.